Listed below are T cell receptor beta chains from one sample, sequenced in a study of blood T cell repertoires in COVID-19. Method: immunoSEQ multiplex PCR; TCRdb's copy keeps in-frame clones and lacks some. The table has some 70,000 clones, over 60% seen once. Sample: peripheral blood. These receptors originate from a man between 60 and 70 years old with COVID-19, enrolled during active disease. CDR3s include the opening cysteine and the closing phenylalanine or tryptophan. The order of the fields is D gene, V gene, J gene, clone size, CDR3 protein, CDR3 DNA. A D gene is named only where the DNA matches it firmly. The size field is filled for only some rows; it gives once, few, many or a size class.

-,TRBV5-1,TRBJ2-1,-,CASSLAVGGPNEQFF,TGCGCCAGCAGCTTGGCCGTCGGCGGGCCAAATGAGCAGTTCTTC
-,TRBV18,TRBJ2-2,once,CASSLGQTSNTGELFF,TGTGCCAGCTCACTTGGACAGACCTCGAACACCGGGGAGCTGTTTTTT
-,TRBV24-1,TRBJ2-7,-,CATSDLSPGQCYEQYF,TGTGCCACCAGTGATTTGAGTCCCGGACAGTGTTACGAGCAGTACTTC
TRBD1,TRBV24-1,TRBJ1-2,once,CATSDGDSPHRYTF,TGTGCCACCAGTGACGGGGACAGCCCTCATCGCTACACCTTC
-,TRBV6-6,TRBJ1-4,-,CASRREGEKLFF,TGTGCCAGCCGGCGGGAGGGTGAAAAACTGTTTTTT
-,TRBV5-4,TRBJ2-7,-,CASSLGTVKVYEQYF,TGTGCCAGCAGCTTGGGTACGGTAAAAGTCTACGAGCAGTACTTC
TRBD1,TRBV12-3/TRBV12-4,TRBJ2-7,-,CASRKGQGDEQYF,TGTGCCAGCAGAAAGGGGCAGGGGGACGAGCAGTACTTC
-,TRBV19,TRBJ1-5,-,CASRAGQNQPQHF,TGTGCCAGTAGGGCGGGGCAAAATCAGCCCCAGCATTTT
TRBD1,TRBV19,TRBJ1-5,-,CASYPGTGGFEPQHF,TGTGCCAGCTACCCCGGGACAGGGGGTTTTGAGCCCCAGCATTTT
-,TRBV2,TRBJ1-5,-,CASSPTGNQPQHF,TGTGCCAGCAGCCCAACAGGGAATCAGCCCCAGCATTTT
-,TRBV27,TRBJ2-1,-,CASSLDPQGADEQFF,TGTGCCAGCAGTTTAGACCCCCAGGGTGCGGATGAGCAGTTCTTC
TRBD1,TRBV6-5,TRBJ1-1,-,CASRQTGRNTEAFF,TGTGCCAGCAGGCAGACAGGGCGGAACACTGAAGCTTTCTTT
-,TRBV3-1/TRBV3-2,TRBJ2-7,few,CASSSGSYEQYF,TGTGCCAGCAGCTCAGGGTCCTACGAGCAGTACTTC
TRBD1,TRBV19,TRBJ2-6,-,CASSMGQLSGANVLTF,TGTGCCAGTAGTATGGGACAGCTATCTGGGGCCAACGTCCTGACTTTC
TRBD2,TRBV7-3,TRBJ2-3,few,CASSEGSLAGGRTDTQYF,TGTGCCAGCAGCGAAGGATCCCTAGCGGGGGGGAGGACAGATACGCAGTATTTT
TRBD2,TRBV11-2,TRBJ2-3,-,CASSLRGGRSDTQYF,TGTGCCAGCAGCTTGAGAGGCGGGAGGTCTGATACGCAGTATTTT
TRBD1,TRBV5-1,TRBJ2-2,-,CASSLAVGQGNTGELFF,TGCGCCAGCAGCTTGGCCGTGGGACAGGGAAACACCGGGGAGCTGTTTTTT
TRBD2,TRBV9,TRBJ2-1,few,CASSGSGSTNNEQFF,TGTGCCAGCAGCGGTAGCGGGTCTACCAACAATGAGCAGTTCTTC
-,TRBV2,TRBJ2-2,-,CASNPGGVNTGELFF,TGTGCCAGCAACCCCGGCGGGGTCAACACCGGGGAGCTGTTTTTT
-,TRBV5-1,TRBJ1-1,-,CASSFGQINTEAFF,TGCGCCAGCAGCTTCGGACAGATTAACACTGAAGCTTTCTTT
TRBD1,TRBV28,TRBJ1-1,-,CASSPPLGTGDTEAFF,TGTGCCAGCAGTCCGCCCCTTGGGACAGGTGACACTGAAGCTTTCTTT
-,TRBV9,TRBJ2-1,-,CATNPDGDFYNEQFF,TGTGCCACCAACCCTGACGGGGACTTCTACAATGAGCAGTTCTTC
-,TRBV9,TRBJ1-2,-,CASRGTGGDYGYTF,TGTGCCAGCAGAGGGACTGGGGGGGACTATGGCTACACCTTC
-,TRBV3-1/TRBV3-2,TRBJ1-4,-,CAAEGANEKLFF,TGTGCCGCAGAGGGAGCTAATGAAAAACTGTTTTTT
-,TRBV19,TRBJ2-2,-,CASSMEVGADTGELFF,TGTGCCAGTAGTATGGAGGTGGGGGCCGACACCGGGGAGCTGTTTTTT
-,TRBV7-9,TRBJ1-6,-,CASSLTGSSPLHF,TGTGCCAGCAGCTTAACGGGTAGTTCACCCCTCCACTTT
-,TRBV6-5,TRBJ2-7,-,CASSYSMTVYEQYF,TGTGCCAGCAGTTACTCGATGACAGTCTACGAGCAGTACTTC
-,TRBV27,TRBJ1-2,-,CASSPRGLDGYTF,TGTGCCAGCAGTCCTCGCGGACTAGATGGCTACACCTTC
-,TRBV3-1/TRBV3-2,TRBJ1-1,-,CASSSREVSTEAFF,TGTGCCAGCAGCTCCCGGGAGGTCAGCACTGAAGCTTTCTTT
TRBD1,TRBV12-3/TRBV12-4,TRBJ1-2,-,CASSPGQGIGYTF,TGTGCCAGCAGTCCCGGACAGGGGATTGGCTACACCTTC
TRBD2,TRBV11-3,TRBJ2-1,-,CASSLRLGGRDNNEQFF,TGTGCCAGCAGCTTACGTCTCGGCGGGAGAGATAACAATGAGCAGTTCTTC
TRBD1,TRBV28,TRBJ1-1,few,CASTGDRGLAEAFF,TGTGCCAGCACCGGGGACAGGGGGTTGGCTGAAGCTTTCTTT
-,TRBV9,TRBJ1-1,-,CASSTGVSNTEAFF,TGTGCCAGCAGCACGGGTGTATCCAACACTGAAGCTTTCTTT
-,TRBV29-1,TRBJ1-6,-,CSASDGGSPLHF,TGCAGCGCCTCGGACGGAGGTTCACCCCTCCACTTT
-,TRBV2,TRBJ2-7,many,CASGANLVLPEQYF,TGTGCCTCTGGAGCGAACCTGGTGCTCCCGGAGCAGTACTTC
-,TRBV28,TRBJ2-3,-,CASSTPGGPSTDTQYF,TGTGCCAGCAGTACCCCCGGGGGGCCTAGCACAGATACGCAGTATTTT
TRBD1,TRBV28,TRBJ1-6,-,CASSLTGSIHF,TGTGCCAGCAGTTTGACAGGGTCCATCCACTTT
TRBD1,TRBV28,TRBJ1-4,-,CASSPGDRGNEKLFF,TGTGCCAGCAGTCCAGGGGACAGGGGAAACGAAAAACTGTTTTTT
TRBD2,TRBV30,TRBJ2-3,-,CAWSGAGGDTQYF,TGTGCCTGGAGCGGGGCCGGGGGGGATACGCAGTATTTT
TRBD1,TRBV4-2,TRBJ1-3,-,CASSQGTSGTVRNTIYF,TGTGCCAGCAGCCAAGGCACCTCCGGGACAGTAAGAAACACCATATATTTT
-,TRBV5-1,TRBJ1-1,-,CASSRDREGAFF,TGCGCCAGCAGCCGAGACCGGGAGGGGGCTTTCTTT
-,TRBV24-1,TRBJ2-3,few,CATNPAGTDTQYF,TGTGCCACCAATCCAGCGGGCACAGATACGCAGTATTTT
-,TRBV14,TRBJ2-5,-,CASSNAGLKETQYF,TGTGCCAGCAGCAACGCTGGCCTCAAGGAGACCCAGTACTTC
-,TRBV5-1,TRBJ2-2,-,CASSLGQGQNTGELFF,TGCGCCAGCAGCCTCGGGCAGGGGCAGAACACCGGGGAGCTGTTTTTT
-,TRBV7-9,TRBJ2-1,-,CASSPLGRESPYNEQFF,TGTGCCAGCAGCCCTCTGGGGCGGGAAAGCCCTTACAATGAGCAGTTCTTC
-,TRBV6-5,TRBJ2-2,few,CASSPRRGNTGELFF,TGTGCCAGCAGTCCGCGGAGGGGGAACACCGGGGAGCTGTTTTTT
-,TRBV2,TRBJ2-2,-,CASRVDNTGELFF,TGTGCCAGCAGGGTAGATAACACCGGGGAGCTGTTTTTT
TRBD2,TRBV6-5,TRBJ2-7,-,CASTSLAGGLGEQYF,TGTGCCAGCACCTCCCTAGCGGGAGGGTTAGGAGAGCAGTACTTC
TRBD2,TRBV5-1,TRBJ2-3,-,CASSLWGGRASTITDTQYF,TGCGCCAGCAGCTTGTGGGGCGGGAGGGCCAGTACGATCACAGATACGCAGTATTTT
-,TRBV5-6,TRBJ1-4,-,CASSLAREGEKLFF,TGTGCCAGCAGCTTGGCCAGGGAGGGTGAAAAACTGTTTTTT
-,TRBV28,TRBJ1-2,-,CASTSPRGGGYGYTF,TGTGCCAGCACTTCGCCGAGAGGCGGAGGCTATGGCTACACCTTC